This passage covers 15 T cell receptor beta chains from one sample sequenced in a study of cytomegalovirus exposure and HLA in healthy donors. The primer mix had 60 Vbeta and 13 Jbeta primers. Profiling relied on immunoSEQ multiplex PCR, and the TCRdb table lists in-frame clones only, not all of them. The sample yields around 190,000 clones, roughly 78% seen once. The specimen sequenced was PBMCs. These receptors all stem from a woman aged 25 to 39 in good health and CMV-seropositive.

The rearrangement links TRBV5-6 to TRBJ2-7; D might be TRBD1 (5 bases). The CDR3 is 13 amino acids. The germline gives CDR1 SGHDT, CDR2 YYEEEE. V shed 4 bases and J shed 0 bases, with 8 bases lying between them. This CDR3 is CASSPDSSYEQYF. The DNA for the CDR3 is TGTGCCAGCAGCCCCGACAGCTCCTACGAGCAGTACTTC.

The rearrangement links TRBV7-6 to TRBJ1-2, with a possible D match to TRBD1 (6 bases). The CDR3 is 15 residues long. V dropped 5 bases and J dropped 8 bases, with 21 bases sitting between them. The germline V gene has CDR1 SGHVS and CDR2 FNYEAQ. The CDR3: CASSRGGYSSGGYTF. DNA for the CDR3: TGTGCCAGCAGCCGAGGGGGATACTCAAGTGGGGGCTACACCTTC.

The chain is built from TRBV5-1 and TRBJ1-1; perhaps TRBD1 as D (6 bases). The CDR3 is 13 amino acids. V was shortened by 2 bases and J by 7 bases, with 12 bases between the two germline ends. Germline V gene sequence: CDR1 SGHRS, CDR2 YFSETQ. CDR3 in amino acids: CASSFESDSEAFF. CDR3 sequence (DNA): TGCGCCAGCAGCTTCGAGTCGGACAGTGAAGCTTTCTTT.

The rearrangement links TRBV27 to TRBJ2-1; a weak D match, TRBD2 (6 bases). V lost 4 bases to trimming and J lost 4 bases, with 17 bases between them. This CDR3 has 16 residues. Germline CDR1 reads MNHEY; CDR2 reads SMNVEV (reference sequence). The CDR3 DNA is TGTGCCAGCAGTTCATCCGGGACTTCTTCATACAATGAGCAGTTCTTC. As protein: CASSSSGTSSYNEQFF.

This clone was seen only once. The rearrangement joins TRBV19 to TRBJ1-2; weak D call: TRBD1 (6 bases). V lost 6 bases and J lost 6, with 11 bases in between. The CDR3 runs to 12 residues. CDR1 and CDR2 (germline): LNHDA, SQIVND (reference sequence). As DNA, the CDR3 is TGTGCCAGTAGGGCGGCAGGGGATGGCTACACCTTC. This encodes CASRAAGDGYTF.

The CDR3 spells CASFRQGGSGELFF. The CDR3, as DNA: TGTGCCAGCTTTAGACAGGGGGGTAGCGGGGAGCTGTTTTTT. The rearrangement uses TRBV2 and TRBJ2-2, with 9 bases aligning to TRBD1. CDR1 is SNHLY, CDR2 FYNNEI, per germline. The CDR3 length is 14 residues. V gave up 8 bases and J gave up 7 bases; unmatched junction bases: 8.

The gene calls are TRBV14 and TRBJ2-7, with TRBD1 identical over 7 bases. Unmatched junction bases numbered 11, after V lost 3 bases and J lost 6 bases. The CDR3 is made up of 15 amino acids. Germline lookup yields CDR1 SGHDN and CDR2 FVKESK. The DNA for the CDR3 is TGTGCCAGCAGCCATTTGGGGACAGTGACAGGCGAGCAGTACTTC. Translation: CASSHLGTVTGEQYF.

The chain is built from TRBV7-9 and TRBJ2-5; TRBD2 matches at 7 bases. Germline lookup yields CDR1 SEHNR and CDR2 FQNEAQ (reference sequence). The CDR3 runs to 14 residues. The junction had 4 bases not matched to a gene; V was cut back by 4 bases and J by 2 bases. CDR3 bases: TGTGCCAGCAGCTCACCGGGGGGACAAGAGACCCAGTACTTC. Its translation is CASSSPGGQETQYF.

The chain carries TRBV7-2 and TRBJ1-2; no firm D call. The CDR3 runs 13 residues. The V end lost 3 bases, the J end lost 7 bases, and 12 bases lay between the germline ends. Germline assignment: CDR1 SGHTA and CDR2 FQGNSA. The CDR3 here is CASSFVDGFGYTF. CDR3 DNA: TGTGCCAGCAGCTTTGTCGACGGGTTTGGCTACACCTTC.

This clone was detected only a few times. V is TRBV27 and J is TRBJ1-2, with TRBD1 matching 8 bases. Germline-derived CDR1 and CDR2 are MNHEY and SMNVEV (reference sequence). This CDR3 contains 16 residues. J gave up 3 bases and V 4 bases, and 10 bases lay outside the gene matches. The CDR3 region is CASSSHHGQGDYGYTF. CDR3 in DNA: TGTGCCAGCAGTTCCCATCATGGACAGGGCGACTATGGCTACACCTTC.

The chain has TRBV4-2 and TRBJ1-4; D may be TRBD1 (5 bases). Trimming removed 2 bases at V and 0 bases at J, with 16 bases between. The V gene's germline CDR1 is LGHNA and CDR2 YNFKEQ. The CDR3 has 18 residues. The CDR3 protein is CASSQNPGGYATNEKLFF. DNA of the CDR3: TGTGCCAGCAGCCAAAATCCCGGGGGATATGCAACTAATGAAAAACTGTTTTTT.

In this sample, this clone turned up a few times. The gene calls are TRBV7-7 and TRBJ2-7; TRBD1 agrees at 8 bases. In germline, CDR1 is SSHAT, CDR2 FNYEAQ (reference sequence). V was clipped by 1 base and J by 6 bases; unmatched bases: 8. The CDR3 consists of 15 residues. The CDR3 spells CASSLEGRGRFEQYF. The CDR3 DNA reads TGTGCCAGCAGCTTAGAGGGCAGGGGGCGATTCGAGCAGTACTTC.

V gene TRBV27 combines with J gene TRBJ2-1; D gene uncertain. The V and J ends lost 4 bases and 3 bases respectively, with 7 bases between them. The CDR3 has 13 residues. Germline V gene lookup returns CDR1 MNHEY and CDR2 SMNVEV (reference sequence). CDR3 DNA: TGTGCCAGCAGTTACTCTAGCTACAATGAGCAGTTCTTC. Amino acids: CASSYSSYNEQFF.

V gene TRBV4-1 combines with J gene TRBJ2-6, with TRBD2 identical over 7 bases. The V gene end was trimmed by 1 base and the J gene end by 1 base; junction bases not matched to a gene: 4. The germline V gene encodes CDR1 MGHRA and CDR2 YSYEKL. This CDR3 contains 17 residues. The CDR3 nucleotides are TGCGCCAGCAGCCAAGGGACTAGTATTTCTGGGGCCAACGTCCTGACTTTC. It encodes CASSQGTSISGANVLTF.

The DNA of the CDR3 is TGTGCCACCTCACTAGCGGGGGGTATCAGTGAGCAGTTCTTC. Its protein is CATSLAGGISEQFF. V is TRBV19 and J is TRBJ2-1; TRBD2 matches 12 bases. Germline CDR1 reads LNHDA; CDR2 reads SQIVND (reference sequence). V shed 10 bases, J shed 9 bases, and the junction held 10 bases outside the gene matches. The CDR3 sequence is 14 residues long.